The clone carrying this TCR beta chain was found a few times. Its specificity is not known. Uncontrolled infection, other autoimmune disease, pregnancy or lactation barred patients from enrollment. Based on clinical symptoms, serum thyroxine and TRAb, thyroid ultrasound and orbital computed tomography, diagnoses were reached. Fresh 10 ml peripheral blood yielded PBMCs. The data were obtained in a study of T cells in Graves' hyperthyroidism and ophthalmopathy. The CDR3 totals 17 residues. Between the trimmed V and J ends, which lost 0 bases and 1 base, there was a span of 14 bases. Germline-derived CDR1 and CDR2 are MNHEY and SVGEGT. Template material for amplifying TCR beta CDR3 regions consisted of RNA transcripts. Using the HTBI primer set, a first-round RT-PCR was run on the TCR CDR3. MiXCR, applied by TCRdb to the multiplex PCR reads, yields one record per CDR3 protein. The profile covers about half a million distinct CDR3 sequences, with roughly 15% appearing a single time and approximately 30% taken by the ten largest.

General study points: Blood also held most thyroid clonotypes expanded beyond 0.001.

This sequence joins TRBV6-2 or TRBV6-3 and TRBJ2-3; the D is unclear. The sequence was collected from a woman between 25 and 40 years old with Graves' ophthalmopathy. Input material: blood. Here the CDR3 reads CASSYSLLRKGTDTQYF. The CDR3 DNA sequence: TGTGCCAGCAGTTACTCGTTACTCAGGAAAGGCACAGATACGCAGTATTTT.